What follows are 21 T cell receptor beta chains derived from one specimen sequenced in a study of shared clonotypes between healthy human individuals. TCRdb's copy holds only in-frame clones and misses some; the assay was immunoSEQ multiplex PCR. The table includes 2 million to 2.5 million clones, approximately 94% detected once. Sequenced: naive CD4+ T cells sorted from blood. The subset was: CD45RA+ positively selected. The receptors stem from a man younger than 35 in good health.

The sample holds one count of this clone. The chain is built from TRBV6-1 and TRBJ1-6; 7 bases are a match to TRBD1. CDR3 size: 16 residues. Trimming cost V 0 bases and J 8 bases; bases outside gene matches: 7. Germline V gene sequence: CDR1 MNHNS, CDR2 SASEGT. CDR3 loop: CASSEALTGSYSPLHF. The CDR3 region has the DNA TGTGCCAGCAGTGAAGCGCTGACAGGGAGCTATTCACCCCTCCACTTT.

The rearrangement joins TRBV11-3 to TRBJ2-1; 11 nucleotides line up with TRBD2. The germline V gene has CDR1 SGHNT and CDR2 YENEEA. V shed 5 bases, J shed 2 bases, and the junction held 5 bases outside the gene matches. The CDR3 covers 16 residues. CDR3 loop: CASSPGTSGTYNEQFF. CDR3 nucleotides: TGTGCCAGCAGCCCTGGGACTAGCGGTACCTACAATGAGCAGTTCTTC.

The rearrangement links TRBV10-2 to TRBJ2-3, with 8 positions matching TRBD2. V shed 4 bases and J 0 bases; nucleotides not matched to a gene: 3. This CDR3 region has 15 residues. Germline V gene sequence: CDR1 WSHSY, CDR2 SAAADI. The CDR3 loop reads CASSGLAYSTDTQYF. DNA for the CDR3: TGCGCCAGCAGTGGACTAGCGTATAGCACAGATACGCAGTATTTT.

The gene calls are TRBV10-1 and TRBJ2-7; tentative D call: TRBD1 (6 bases). CDR1 and CDR2 from the germline V gene are WNHNN and SYGVQD (reference sequence). This CDR3 contains 14 residues. Trimming left V 8 bases short and J 1 base short, with 15 bases between. The CDR3 region has the DNA TGCGCCAGCGGACCGAGCGGACAGTCCTACGAGCAGTACTTC. This translates into CASGPSGQSYEQYF.

The chain links TRBV18 to TRBJ2-2, with TRBD2 matching over 11 bases. The germline CDR1 and CDR2 sequences are KGHSH and LQKENI. The CDR3 has 14 residues. Trimming at V came to 5 bases and at J to 5 bases, leaving 1 base not matched to a gene. CDR3: CASSRLAGTGELFF. CDR3 DNA: TGTGCCAGCTCAAGACTAGCGGGGACCGGGGAGCTGTTTTTT.

This sequence joins TRBV15 and TRBJ2-6; D gene ambiguous. The ends were cut back, 3 bases at V and 2 bases at J, with 8 bases in the middle. The CDR3 consists of 15 residues. Germline V gene sequence: CDR1 LNHNV, CDR2 YYDKDF (reference sequence). The CDR3 DNA reads as TGTGCCACCAGCAGCAGTCTGCCTGGGGCCAACGTCCTGACTTTC. The encoded protein is CATSSSLPGANVLTF.

This CDR3 is CASSFTRDPKNIQYF. CDR3 in DNA: TGTGCCAGCAGCTTCACAAGAGACCCCAAAAACATTCAGTACTTC. The rearrangement uses TRBV7-8 and TRBJ2-4, with D unresolved. Germline CDR1 is SGHVS and CDR2 is FQNEAQ. Trimming stripped 3 bases from V and 2 bases from J, with 11 bases between. This CDR3 region has 15 residues.

The chain combines TRBV6-1 with TRBJ2-5, with D possibly matching TRBD1 (6 bases). The CDR3 sequence is 17 residues long. Trimming left V 2 bases short and J 5 bases short, with 21 bases between. The V gene's germline CDR1 is MNHNS and CDR2 SASEGT. CDR3 bases: TGTGCCAGCAGTGAACGTAGTGGGACATCCGTCCCGGAGACCCAGTACTTC. This translates into CASSERSGTSVPETQYF.

The V and J genes are TRBV18 and TRBJ1-2; possible D gene TRBD1, 5 bases. V was trimmed by 0 bases and J by 1 base, leaving 12 bases between them. The CDR3 sequence is 16 residues long. Germline assignment: CDR1 KGHSH and CDR2 LQKENI. This CDR3 reads CASSPPGTAYNYGYTF. In nucleotides, the CDR3 is TGTGCCAGCTCACCACCCGGGACGGCTTATAACTATGGCTACACCTTC.

The chain combines TRBV2 with TRBJ2-3, with D tentatively TRBD2 (5 bases). Germline lookup yields CDR1 SNHLY and CDR2 FYNNEI. There are 15 residues in the CDR3. V lost 6 bases to trimming and J lost 0 bases, with 13 bases between them. CDR3 DNA sequence: TGTGCCAGCAGAGGGAGTAGCATTAGCACAGATACGCAGTATTTT. This gives the protein CASRGSSISTDTQYF. The whole variable domain, remainder taken from reference TRBV2 and TRBJ2-3, is EPEVTQTPSHQVTQMGQEVILRCVPISNHLYFYWYRQILGQKVEFLVSFYNNEISEKSEIFDDQFSVERPDGSNFTLKIRSTKLEDSAMYFCASRGSSISTDTQYFGPGTRLTVL.

The rearrangement links TRBV6-5 to TRBJ1-4, with D possibly being TRBD1 (5 bases). The CDR3 sequence is 12 residues long. The V gene's germline CDR1 is MNHEY and CDR2 SVGAGI. The V and J ends lost 6 bases and 8 bases respectively, with 10 bases between them. CDR3 nucleotides: TGTGCCAGCAGCGGGACGGAAGAAAAACTGTTTTTT. Its protein is CASSGTEEKLFF.

A remark on this clone: Within the sample, other DNA sequences also encode this same CDR3. The CDR3: CSVRQSNYGYTF. In DNA, the CDR3 is TGCAGCGTTAGACAGTCTAACTATGGCTACACCTTC. This sequence joins TRBV29-1 and TRBJ1-2; D possibly corresponds to TRBD1 (5 bases). Trimming stripped 5 bases from V and 0 bases from J, with 7 bases between. The length of the CDR3 is 12 residues. Germline-derived CDR1 and CDR2 are SQVTM and ANQGSEA.

The chain carries TRBV5-1 and TRBJ1-2; TRBD1 matches 8 bases. V was clipped by 0 bases and J by 7 bases; unmatched bases: 5. Germline CDR1 SGHRS, CDR2 YFSETQ. CDR3 length: 14 amino acids. DNA for the CDR3: TGCGCCAGCAGCTTGGAGGACAGGGCTGCTGGCTACACCTTC. Translated, it gives CASSLEDRAAGYTF.

V is TRBV19 and J is TRBJ1-6; D not resolved. V dropped 4 bases and J dropped 7 bases, with 5 bases sitting between them. The CDR3 is 12 amino acids. Germline V gene data show CDR1 as LNHDA and CDR2 as SQIVND (reference sequence). The chain's CDR3 is CASSSPNSPLHF. CDR3 DNA sequence: TGTGCCAGTAGTAGTCCGAATTCACCCCTCCACTTT.

The J gene is TRBJ2-1, the V gene TRBV10-2; 10 bases line up with TRBD1. The V gene end was trimmed by 10 bases and the J gene end by 8 bases; junction bases not matched to a gene: 8. Germline V lookup: CDR1 WSHSY, CDR2 SAAADI. The CDR3 has 13 amino acids. CDR3 region: CATATGGSYEQFF. In nucleotides, the CDR3 is TGCGCCACCGCGACAGGGGGCAGCTATGAGCAGTTCTTC.

The chain uses TRBV7-2 and TRBJ1-2; 7 bases are a match to TRBD1. The germline V gene has CDR1 SGHTA and CDR2 FQGNSA. There are 18 residues in the CDR3. The ends lost 0 bases at V and 3 bases at J; junction bases unmatched: 13. CDR3 in DNA: TGTGCCAGCAGCTTAGCGCCGCACGGGACAGCCAGATACTATGGCTACACCTTC. Its translation is CASSLAPHGTARYYGYTF.

This clone was detected only once. V gene TRBV7-2 combines with J gene TRBJ2-5, with D perhaps matching TRBD1 or TRBD2 (6 bases each). This CDR3 is built from 15 residues. V was clipped by 4 bases and J by 3 bases, with 15 bases between them. Germline lookup yields CDR1 SGHTA and CDR2 FQGNSA. DNA for the CDR3: TGTGCCAGCAGCTCGGGGGCCGGGCGGGAAGAGACCCAGTACTTC. Translated: CASSSGAGREETQYF. The full variable domain, rest sourced from reference TRBV7-2 and TRBJ2-5, is GAGVSQSPSNKVTEKGKDVELRCDPISGHTALYWYRQSLGQGLEFLIYFQGNSAPDKSGLPSDRFSAERTGGSVSTLTIQRTQQEDSAVYLCASSSGAGREETQYFGPGTRLLVL.

This clone was counted a single time. The V and J genes are TRBV11-2 and TRBJ2-7; D is perhaps TRBD2 (5 bases). CDR1 and CDR2 (germline): SGHAT, FQNNGV. This CDR3 comprises 17 residues. Trimming took 1 base from V and 5 from J, leaving 21 bases between them. The CDR3 nucleotides are TGTGCCAGCAGCTTAGGTTTTGTGTGGGAGTCTTTGGACGAGCAGTACTTC. Its translation is CASSLGFVWESLDEQYF.

The chain couples TRBV7-2 to TRBJ1-6; a weak D match, TRBD1 (5 bases). Germline-derived CDR1 and CDR2 are SGHTA and FQGNSA. This CDR3 is 16 amino acids long. The V end lost 5 bases, the J end lost 7 bases, and 18 bases lay between the germline ends. The CDR3 nucleotides are TGTGCCAGCAGCCTCGGTCCCAGAGGGGTGAATTCACCCCTCCACTTT. Protein sequence: CASSLGPRGVNSPLHF.

The chain links TRBV28 to TRBJ1-1; no definite D call. In germline, CDR1 is MDHEN, CDR2 SYDVKM. The CDR3 loop spans 13 amino acids. Trimming removed 6 bases at V and 1 base at J, with 9 bases between. CDR3 sequence (DNA): TGTGCCAGCAGCCTGGCGGAGAACACTGAAGCTTTCTTT. Protein: CASSLAENTEAFF.

This clone has just one count. A junction end diverges from the germline sequence, so it may reflect a read error. The rearrangement uses TRBV6-5 and TRBJ2-1; 7 bases align to TRBD1. The CDR3 runs 13 residues. Germline-derived CDR1 and CDR2 are MNHEY and SVGAGI. The CDR3 DNA reads TGTGCCAGCAGCTTTACACAGGGGATGGAAATGGTCTTC. Protein: CASSFTQGMEMVF.